This TCR beta chain is drawn from a study of blood T cell repertoires in COVID-19. Overall study context: Nucleic acid was either cDNA or gDNA, and it came from T cells, B-cell-depleted T cells, or PBMCs.

In the original processing: Estimation of nucleated cell counts relied on the amplification of reference gene primers. Profiled with immunoSEQ multiplex PCR; TCRdb holds only in-frame clones, not every one. The DNA was the basis for D and trimming; V, J and clone size are from that table. The table includes 77,000 or so clones, roughly 70% detected once. The CDR3 sequence is 14 residues long. Germline V lookup: CDR1 SGHRS, CDR2 YFSETQ. V gave up 3 bases and J gave up 8 bases, with 12 bases separating them. Source material: peripheral blood. The rearrangement joins TRBV5-1 to TRBJ1-6, with D tentatively TRBD1 (5 bases). This sequence was found in a human donor with acute or convalescent COVID-19. The donor label of this sample is uncertain. The CDR3 reads CASSYGGEDSPLHF. The CDR3 region has the DNA TGCGCCAGCAGCTATGGGGGGGAAGATTCACCCCTCCACTTT.